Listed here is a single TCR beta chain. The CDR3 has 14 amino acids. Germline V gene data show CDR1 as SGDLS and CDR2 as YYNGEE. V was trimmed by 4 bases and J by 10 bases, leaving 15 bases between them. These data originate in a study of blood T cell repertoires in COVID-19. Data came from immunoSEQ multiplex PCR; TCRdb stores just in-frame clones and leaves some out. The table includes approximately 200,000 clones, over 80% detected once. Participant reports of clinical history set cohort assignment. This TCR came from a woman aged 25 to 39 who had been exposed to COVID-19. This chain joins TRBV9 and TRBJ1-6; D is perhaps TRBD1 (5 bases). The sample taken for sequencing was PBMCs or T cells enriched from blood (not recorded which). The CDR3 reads CASSQMGKGSPLHF. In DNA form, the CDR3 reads TGTGCCAGCAGCCAGATGGGGAAGGGGTCACCCCTCCACTTT.